A selection of T cell receptor beta chains follows, all from one sample in a study of T cell responses to AZD1222 COVID-19 vaccine. Assay: immunoSEQ multiplex PCR; the TCRdb copy retains only in-frame clones and omits some. The sample comprises tens of thousands of clones, over 75% of which are singletons, and roughly 18% rests with the top ten. The sequenced sample was peripheral blood, obtained on day 0 of AZD1222 vaccination. Receptors originate from an adult in good health. Each CDR3 is given with its conserved first and last residue. D genes are given only for firm matches. Clone sizes are given selectively: once, few, many, or a class where the clone is expanded.

D gene	V gene	CDR3 length	clone size	J gene	CDR3 DNA	CDR3 protein
TRBD1	TRBV15	15	-	TRBJ1-5	TGTGCCACCAGCGAAGGGGGCGCACCCTATCAGCCCCAGCATTTT	CATSEGGAPYQPQHF
-	TRBV7-9	16	-	TRBJ1-2	TGTGCCAGCAGCGGAACTTCATACCATGGAAAGACTGGCTACACCTTC	CASSGTSYHGKTGYTF
TRBD1	TRBV6-6	16	-	TRBJ2-5	TGTGCCAGCAGCCGGACAGGGGGACCCCCACAAGAGACCCAGTACTTC	CASSRTGGPPQETQYF
TRBD1	TRBV5-1	16	-	TRBJ1-1	TGCGCCAGCAGCTCAGACAGGGGAGTCAGGAACACTGAAGCTTTCTTT	CASSSDRGVRNTEAFF
-	TRBV24-1	12	-	TRBJ2-1	TGTGCCACCAGTAAACCCAACAATGAGCAGTTCTTC	CATSKPNNEQFF
TRBD1	TRBV5-4	15	-	TRBJ2-4	TGTGCCAGCAGCTCCGGGACAGGGGCCAAAAACATTCAGTACTTC	CASSSGTGAKNIQYF
-	TRBV10-3	15	-	TRBJ1-2	TGTGCCATCAGTGAGTCCATTTCCTATAACTATGGCTACACCTTC	CAISESISYNYGYTF
-	TRBV6-5	12	-	TRBJ2-1	TGTGCCAGCAGTTACCCCTACGGTGAGCAGTTCTTC	CASSYPYGEQFF
-	TRBV29-1	13	-	TRBJ2-7	TGCAGCGTTCCCCGGGCCGGCTCCTACGAGCAGTACTTC	CSVPRAGSYEQYF
TRBD1	TRBV10-2	13	-	TRBJ2-5	TGCGCCAGCACGGGACAGGCCCAAGAGACCCAGTACTTC	CASTGQAQETQYF
-	TRBV28	15	once	TRBJ2-3	TGTGCCAGCAGGCCCTCTGGAAGGTTCACAGATACGCAGTATTTT	CASRPSGRFTDTQYF
TRBD2	TRBV14	18	once	TRBJ2-1	TGTGCCAGCAGCCAGGGTCTAGCGGGGGGGCGCAACTACAATGAGCAGTTCTTC	CASSQGLAGGRNYNEQFF
-	TRBV27	13	-	TRBJ1-5	TGTGCCAGCAGTTTTCGTAGCAATCAGCCCCAGCATTTT	CASSFRSNQPQHF
TRBD1	TRBV5-1	14	once	TRBJ2-7	TGCGCCAGCAGCTGGACAGGGCTCTCCTACGAGCAGTACTTC	CASSWTGLSYEQYF
-	TRBV19	16	-	TRBJ1-5	TGTGCCAGTAGTATAGATCAGCAGGTTTCCAATCAGCCCCAGCATTTT	CASSIDQQVSNQPQHF
TRBD1	TRBV9	15	-	TRBJ2-1	TGTGCCAGCAGCGTCTCCGGGACAGAGTACAATGAGCAGTTCTTC	CASSVSGTEYNEQFF
TRBD1	TRBV4-2	17	-	TRBJ1-5	TGTGCCAGCAGCCGCGGGGACAGGGGAAGTGGCGATCAGCCCCAGCATTTT	CASSRGDRGSGDQPQHF
-	TRBV11-3	12	once	TRBJ2-7	TGTGCCAGCAGCTCGGTCCCCTACGAGCAGTACTTC	CASSSVPYEQYF
TRBD1	TRBV2	14	-	TRBJ2-3	TGTGCCAGCAGTTGGGACAGGGTGTTAGATACGCAGTATTTT	CASSWDRVLDTQYF
-	TRBV18	14	-	TRBJ2-7	TGTGCCAGCTCGCGGGGGCGGACTACCTACGAGCAGTACTTC	CASSRGRTTYEQYF
-	TRBV5-1	14	-	TRBJ2-7	TGCGCCAGCAGCTTGACCCCCCGTTTTTACGAGCAGTACTTC	CASSLTPRFYEQYF
-	TRBV5-4	15	-	TRBJ1-3	TGTGCCAGCAGCTTGGGGGGGCCCTCTGGAAACACCATATATTTT	CASSLGGPSGNTIYF
TRBD2	TRBV29-1	13	-	TRBJ2-7	TGCAGCGTTAACGAGCGGGGGTTCTACGAGCAGTACTTC	CSVNERGFYEQYF
TRBD1	TRBV28	13	-	TRBJ1-1	TGTGCCAGCAGAGAGACAGGGCTTACTGAAGCTTTCTTT	CASRETGLTEAFF
-	TRBV5-1	14	-	TRBJ1-6	TGCGCCAGCAGCTTGGATCTTATTAATTCACCCCTCCACTTT	CASSLDLINSPLHF
-	TRBV19	15	-	TRBJ2-1	TGTGCCAGTAGTAATCTTGGGACACTCTACAATGAGCAGTTCTTC	CASSNLGTLYNEQFF
-	TRBV2	16	-	TRBJ2-5	TGTGCCAGCACCATCCTGGGGGGCGCGTCGGGAGAGACCCAGTACTTC	CASTILGGASGETQYF
-	TRBV5-1	18	-	TRBJ2-2	TGCGCCAGCAGCCCGGACTACACCGCGGGGTTGGACACCGGGGAGCTGTTTTTT	CASSPDYTAGLDTGELFF
-	TRBV4-1	11	few	TRBJ2-3	TGCGCCAGCAGCCAGCAGAAAGCCCAGTATTTT	CASSQQKAQYF
-	TRBV6-5	14	-	TRBJ1-6	TGTGCCAGCAGAGCTACTTTCTTGGGATCACCCCTCCACTTT	CASRATFLGSPLHF
TRBD2	TRBV25-1	13	-	TRBJ2-7	TGTGCCAGTACCTTAGCGGGGGGGCACGAGCAGTACTTC	CASTLAGGHEQYF
TRBD1	TRBV5-1	16	-	TRBJ1-1	TGCGCCAGCAGCTTGGGTTCAGCGACAGGGATCACTGAAGCTTTCTTT	CASSLGSATGITEAFF
TRBD1	TRBV7-6	19	-	TRBJ1-5	TGTGCCAGCAGCCCCGGGACAGGGGCGCTACACGTCAACAATCAGCCCCAGCATTTT	CASSPGTGALHVNNQPQHF
-	TRBV6-5	16	-	TRBJ1-5	TGTGCCAGCAGTTACTCGAGGCCCACCCGCAATCAGCCCCAGCATTTT	CASSYSRPTRNQPQHF
-	TRBV5-1	16	-	TRBJ1-2	TGCGCCAGCAGCTTGGAGATCGTAATCCAGGGCTATGGCTACACCTTC	CASSLEIVIQGYGYTF
TRBD2	TRBV19	13	-	TRBJ2-3	TGTGCCAGTAGTATAGAGGCTAGCGGGGTGCAGTATTTT	CASSIEASGVQYF
TRBD1	TRBV10-1	16	-	TRBJ2-1	TGCGCCAGCAGTGCGGACAGGGCACGGGCTTACAATGAGCAGTTCTTC	CASSADRARAYNEQFF
TRBD1	TRBV18	16	-	TRBJ1-3	TGTGCCAGCTCACGGACAGGGCCTACCATTGGAAACACCATATATTTT	CASSRTGPTIGNTIYF
TRBD1	TRBV19	14	-	TRBJ2-5	TGTGCCACCAAAAAGGGGACAGGGGAAGAGACCCAGTACTTC	CATKKGTGEETQYF
-	TRBV19	14	-	TRBJ1-1	TGTGCCAGTAGTATAGTATCTGGGAACACTGAAGCTTTCTTT	CASSIVSGNTEAFF